This T cell receptor beta chain was found in a study of blood T cell repertoires in COVID-19. Study-wide context: The United States, Italy and Spain were the sources of the acute and convalescent COVID-19 samples. PBMCs, B-cell-depleted T cells, or T cells provided the cDNA or gDNA that made up the material.

The ends lost 5 bases at V and 2 bases at J; junction bases unmatched: 5. CDR3 length: 14 amino acids. Germline loops: CDR1 MNHEY, CDR2 SVGEGT. This clone has just one count. Original methodology: Using reference gene primer amplification, nucleated cell counts were estimated. Some clones are missing from TCRdb's copy, which holds only in-frame ones; the method was immunoSEQ multiplex PCR. That table gives V, J and clone size, and the DNA gave D and trimming. The data show about 190,000 clones, 60% to 85% seen once. This chain joins TRBV6-2 or TRBV6-3 and TRBJ2-5, with 7 positions matching TRBD1. Input material: peripheral blood. The receptor was isolated from a man aged 55 to 70 with active or convalescent COVID-19. The CDR3 DNA reads as TGTGCCAGCAGTCCCCCGGGACAGCAAGAGACCCAGTACTTC. As protein: CASSPPGQQETQYF.